This T cell receptor (beta chain) was identified in a study of early T cells in non-severe SARS-CoV-2 infection. About the study: Sequencing of bulk RNA from unsorted whole blood was done, without chain pairing.

Study-wide results and caveats: VDJdb matches were skewed toward anti-spike CD8 T cell responses.

For this clonotype: Antigen specificity is unknown.

Individual cDNA molecules received unique molecular identifiers during library preparation. TCRdb passed the 5' RACE reads through MiXCR, listing each CDR3 protein once. The sample yields about 69,000 distinct CDR3 sequences, about 9% seen once. Trimming removed 6 bases at V and 0 bases at J, with 8 bases between. The CDR3 has 14 amino acids. This chain uses TRBV12-3 or TRBV12-4 with TRBJ2-2; no reliable D call. The clonotype originates from an adult who was a healthcare worker with PCR-confirmed SARS-CoV-2 infection or an uninfected control (not recorded which). Material for sequencing was whole blood. CDR3 sequence: CASSTPSNTGELFF. The CDR3 DNA reads TGTGCCAGCAGCACACCCTCGAACACCGGGGAGCTGTTTTTT.